Below, 16 T cell receptor beta chains from the same sample are listed, as sequenced in a study of identifying expanded T cells in peripheral blood. Here immunoSEQ multiplex PCR was the method, and the copy in TCRdb shows in-frame clones only, minus some. The sample lists 120,000 or so clones, around four fifths seen once, with roughly 3.3% in the top ten. Sequenced sample: blood. The source is a person between 18 and 70 years old in good health.

The chain recombines TRBV7-9 with TRBJ1-3; no reliable D call. V shed 4 bases and J shed 8 bases, with 12 bases lying between them. The CDR3 extends over 13 amino acids. In germline, CDR1 is SEHNR, CDR2 FQNEAQ (reference sequence). Here the CDR3 reads CASSSNFEDTIYF. CDR3 DNA sequence: TGTGCCAGCAGCTCGAATTTCGAGGACACCATATATTTT.

V gene TRBV5-5 combines with J gene TRBJ2-7, with a tentative D call TRBD1 (7 bases). The CDR3 is 16 amino acids. V lost 4 bases and J 6 bases, leaving 23 bases between the germline ends. The germline V gene has CDR1 SGHKS and CDR2 YYEKEE (reference sequence). The CDR3 reads CASSPGGGTVPTEQYF. The CDR3 DNA reads TGTGCCAGCAGCCCCGGGGGCGGGACAGTTCCAACCGAGCAGTACTTC. The full variable domain, completed using reference TRBV5-5 and TRBJ2-7, is DAGVTQSPTHLIKTRGQQVTLRCSPISGHKSVSWYQQVLGQGPQFIFQYYEKEERGRGNFPDRFSARQFPNYSSELNVNALLLGDSALYLCASSPGGGTVPTEQYFGPGTRLTVT.

The V and J genes are TRBV29-1 and TRBJ2-3; D is ambiguous. Per the germline V gene, CDR1 is SQVTM and CDR2 is ANQGSEA. The CDR3 spans 13 residues. Trimming removed 4 bases at V and 0 bases at J, with 8 bases between. CDR3 nucleotide sequence: TGCAGCGTTGTTCGTCCTAGCACAGATACGCAGTATTTT. This gives the protein CSVVRPSTDTQYF.

The gene calls are TRBV2 and TRBJ1-6, with D possibly TRBD1 on 5 matching bases. This CDR3 has 18 residues. CDR1 and CDR2 (germline): SNHLY, FYNNEI. Deletions cut 3 bases from V and 1 base from J, with 16 bases between. CDR3 amino acids: CASSESLGGGSYNSPLHF. The DNA for the CDR3 is TGTGCCAGCAGTGAGTCACTGGGGGGTGGATCCTATAATTCACCCCTCCACTTT.

The V call is TRBV30, the J call TRBJ1-5; D unresolved. Germline loops: CDR1 GTSNPN, CDR2 SVGIG (reference sequence). This CDR3 spans 13 amino acids. V was cut by 0 bases and J by 2 bases, with 5 bases left in between. The CDR3 nucleotides read TGTGCCTGGAGTGTACGACGCAATCAGCCCCAGCATTTT. Its protein product is CAWSVRRNQPQHF.

The chain uses TRBV27 and TRBJ2-4, with 7 bases identical to TRBD1. With V trimmed by 2 bases and J by 8 bases, 12 bases remained unmatched. Germline loops: CDR1 MNHEY, CDR2 SMNVEV (reference sequence). The CDR3 has 16 amino acids. Here the CDR3 reads CASSLAGGSLVDIQYF. CDR3 in DNA: TGTGCCAGCAGTTTAGCAGGGGGTTCCCTCGTGGACATTCAGTACTTC.

This chain uses TRBV6-5 with TRBJ1-6; the D gene is possibly TRBD1 (5 bases). Germline CDR1 is MNHEY and CDR2 is SVGAGI. The ends were cut back, 8 bases at V and 0 bases at J, with 11 bases in the middle. The CDR3 covers 15 residues. CDR3 bases: TGTGCCAGCGGGGCAGGGAGCTCCTATAATTCACCCCTCCACTTT. Its protein product is CASGAGSSYNSPLHF.

The rearrangement joins TRBV18 to TRBJ2-5; 7 nucleotides line up with TRBD2. Germline trimming cut 3 bases from V and 4 bases from J; bases unmatched to any gene: 8. Per the germline V gene, CDR1 is KGHSH and CDR2 is LQKENI. This CDR3 spans 15 amino acids. CDR3 nucleotide sequence: TGTGCCAGCTCACCTCAGTCAGGGAGGGGAGAGACCCAGTACTTC. This translates into CASSPQSGRGETQYF. The entire variable domain, with the rest obtained from reference TRBV18 and TRBJ2-5, is as follows: NAGVMQNPRHLVRRRGQEARLRCSPMKGHSHVYWYRQLPEEGLKFMVYLQKENIIDESGMPKERFSAEFPKEGPSILRIQQVVRGDSAAYFCASSPQSGRGETQYFGPGTRLLVL.

The chain carries TRBV19 and TRBJ2-1, with TRBD1 identical over 7 bases. Germline values: CDR1 LNHDA, CDR2 SQIVND (reference sequence). The V gene end was trimmed by 5 bases and the J gene end by 13 bases; junction bases not matched to a gene: 14. The CDR3 covers 14 residues. The CDR3, as DNA: TGTGCCAGTAGTTTATACTCAGACAGGGAGAGACAGTTCTTC. Protein product: CASSLYSDRERQFF.

This rearrangement joins TRBV18 to TRBJ1-3; a possible D gene is TRBD1 (5 bases). Trimming took off 1 base at V and 0 bases at J, with 7 bases between the two ends. Germline V gives CDR1 KGHSH, CDR2 LQKENI. CDR3 length equals 15 residues. This CDR3 reads CASSPQGFSGNTIYF. CDR3 nucleotides: TGTGCCAGCTCACCACAGGGGTTCTCTGGAAACACCATATATTTT.

The genes are TRBV5-1 and TRBJ2-1; the D gene is possibly TRBD1 (7 bases). Germline-derived CDR1 and CDR2 are SGHRS and YFSETQ. With 4 bases removed from V and 10 bases from J, the gap between germline ends came to 30 bases. This CDR3 is 18 amino acids long. CDR3 in amino acids: CASSLGQRAVPRLPEQFF. For the CDR3, the DNA is TGCGCCAGCAGCCTGGGACAGCGGGCGGTCCCAAGATTACCGGAGCAGTTCTTC.

The chain couples TRBV30 to TRBJ1-6; D not certain. The germline gives CDR1 GTSNPN, CDR2 SVGIG (reference sequence). The germline V and J ends were trimmed by 2 bases and 0 bases, with 2 bases remaining between them. The CDR3 has 13 residues. In DNA form, the CDR3 reads TGTGCCTGGAGTCTCTCCTATAATTCACCCCTCCACTTT. The encoded protein is CAWSLSYNSPLHF. The variable domain in full, completed from reference TRBV30 and TRBJ1-6, reads SQTIHQWPATLVQPVGSPLSLECTVEGTSNPNLYWYRQAAGRGLQLLFYSVGIGQISSEVPQNLSASRPQDRQFILSSKKLLLSDSGFYLCAWSLSYNSPLHFGNGTRLTVT.

The chain links TRBV5-1 to TRBJ1-2; 8 bases agree with TRBD1. V lost 7 bases, J lost 8 bases, and 28 bases stayed unmatched. CDR3 length: 19 residues. The germline gives CDR1 SGHRS, CDR2 YFSETQ. The CDR3 nucleotides are TGCGCCAGCCGGCTCAGCTTTATGGACAGGGAAGCGCTTTTTGGGGGCTACACCTTC. It yields the protein CASRLSFMDREALFGGYTF.

Here the CDR3 reads CASSSVDRYDTQYF. The CDR3 nucleotides read TGCGCCAGCAGCTCCGTTGACAGATATGATACGCAGTATTTT. The V gene is TRBV5-1, the J gene TRBJ2-3; D is perhaps TRBD1 (5 bases). V was trimmed by 3 bases and J by 6 bases, leaving 14 bases between them. The germline V gene encodes CDR1 SGHRS and CDR2 YFSETQ. The CDR3 has 14 amino acids.

The J gene is TRBJ2-2, the V gene TRBV7-2; TRBD1 matches at 9 bases. The germline gives CDR1 SGHTA, CDR2 FQGNSA. Trimming took 1 base from V and 5 from J; bases not matched to a gene: 11. The CDR3 runs to 18 residues. The CDR3 nucleotides read TGTGCCAGCAGCTTAGTCTTCGGGACAGGGCCACTTACCGGGGAGCTGTTTTTT. Protein sequence: CASSLVFGTGPLTGELFF.

In this sample, this clone turned up once. The rearrangement joins TRBV28 to TRBJ1-2; D is undetermined. The CDR3 consists of 12 residues. V was cut by 6 bases and J by 8 bases, with 13 bases left in between. Germline CDR1 is MDHEN and CDR2 is SYDVKM. This chain's CDR3 is CASSPNVGGYTF. In DNA form, the CDR3 reads TGTGCCAGCAGCCCGAACGTAGGGGGCTACACCTTC.